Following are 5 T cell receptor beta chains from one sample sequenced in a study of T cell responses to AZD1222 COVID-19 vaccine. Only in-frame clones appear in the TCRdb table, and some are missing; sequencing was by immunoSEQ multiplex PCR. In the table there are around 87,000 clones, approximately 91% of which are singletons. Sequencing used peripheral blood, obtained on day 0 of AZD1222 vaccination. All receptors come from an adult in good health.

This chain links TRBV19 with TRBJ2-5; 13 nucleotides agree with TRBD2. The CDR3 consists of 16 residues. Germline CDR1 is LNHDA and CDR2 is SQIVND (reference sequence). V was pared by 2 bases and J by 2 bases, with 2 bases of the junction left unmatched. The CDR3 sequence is CASSITSGGAQETQYF. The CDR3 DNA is TGTGCCAGTAGTATAACTAGCGGGGGGGCTCAAGAGACCCAGTACTTC.

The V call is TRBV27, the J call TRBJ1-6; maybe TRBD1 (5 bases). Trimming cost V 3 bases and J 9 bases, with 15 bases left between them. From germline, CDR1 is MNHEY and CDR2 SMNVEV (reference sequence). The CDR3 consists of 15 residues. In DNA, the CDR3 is TGTGCCAGCAGTTTTTTTTCAGGGTCGGTTTCACCCCTCCACTTT. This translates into CASSFFSGSVSPLHF.

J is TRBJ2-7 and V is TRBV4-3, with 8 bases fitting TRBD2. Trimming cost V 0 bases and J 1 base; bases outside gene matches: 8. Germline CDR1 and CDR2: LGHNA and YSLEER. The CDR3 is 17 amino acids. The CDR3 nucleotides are TGCGCCAGCAGCCAAGATGAGGTAGCGGGGCTTTCCTACGAGCAGTACTTC. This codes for CASSQDEVAGLSYEQYF.

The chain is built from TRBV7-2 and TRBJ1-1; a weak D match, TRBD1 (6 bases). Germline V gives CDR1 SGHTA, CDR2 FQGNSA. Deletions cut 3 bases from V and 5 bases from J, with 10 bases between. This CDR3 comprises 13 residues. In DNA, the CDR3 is TGTGCCAGCAGCTTGACAGGCCGGACTGAAGCTTTCTTT. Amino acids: CASSLTGRTEAFF.

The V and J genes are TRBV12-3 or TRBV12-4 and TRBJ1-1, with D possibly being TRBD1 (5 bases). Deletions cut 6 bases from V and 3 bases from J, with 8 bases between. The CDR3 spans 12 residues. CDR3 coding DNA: TGTGCCAGCAGAGGGGTGTACACTGAAGCTTTCTTT. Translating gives CASRGVYTEAFF.